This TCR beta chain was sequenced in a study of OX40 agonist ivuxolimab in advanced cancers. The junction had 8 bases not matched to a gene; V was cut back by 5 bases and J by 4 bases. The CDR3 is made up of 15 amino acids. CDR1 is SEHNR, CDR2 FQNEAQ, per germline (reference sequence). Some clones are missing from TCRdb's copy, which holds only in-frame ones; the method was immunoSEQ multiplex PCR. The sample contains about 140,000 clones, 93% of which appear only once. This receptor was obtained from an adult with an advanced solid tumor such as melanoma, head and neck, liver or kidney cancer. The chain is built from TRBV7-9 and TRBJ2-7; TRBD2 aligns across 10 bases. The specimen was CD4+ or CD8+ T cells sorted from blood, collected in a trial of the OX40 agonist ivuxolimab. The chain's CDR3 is CASSLWASGSYEQYF. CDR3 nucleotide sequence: TGTGCCAGCAGCCTCTGGGCTAGCGGGAGTTACGAGCAGTACTTC.